Reported below is one TCR beta chain. TCR beta CDR3 regions were amplified from RNA. First-round RT-PCR with HTBI primers amplified the TCR CDR3 region. Using its own MiXCR run on the multiplex PCR reads, TCRdb lists one record per CDR3 protein. The table shows roughly 360,000 distinct CDR3 sequences, with about 14% occurring only once. Hyperthyroidism was newly diagnosed in patients aged 18 to 65 (duration under 2 months). The entry originates in a study of T cells in Graves' hyperthyroidism and ophthalmopathy. The CDR3 consists of 14 residues. Germline V gene data show CDR1 as LGHDT and CDR2 as YNNKEL (reference sequence). With 6 bases removed from V and 5 bases from J, the gap between germline ends came to 11 bases.

The origin of this receptor is a man aged 30-40 years with Graves' hyperthyroidism that later progressed to Graves' ophthalmopathy. What was sequenced was blood. The chain links TRBV3-1 to TRBJ1-6; D gene ambiguous. CDR3 loop: CASRPGGDNSPLHF. CDR3 bases: TGTGCCAGCAGACCCGGAGGCGATAATTCACCCCTCCACTTT.